This T cell receptor (beta chain) was sequenced in a study of blood T cell repertoires in COVID-19. Per the original data handling: The assay estimated nucleated cells by amplifying reference gene primers. Measured with immunoSEQ multiplex PCR; TCRdb has only the in-frame clones, and not every one. The V and J calls and clone size are taken from that table; D and trimming were inferred from the DNA. The profile covers 30,000 to 40,000 clones, with 65% to 90% appearing a single time and about 5.9% taken by the ten largest. Sequencing input: peripheral blood. This TCR was sampled from a woman aged 80 or over with active or convalescent COVID-19.

In DNA form, the CDR3 reads TGCGCCAGCAGCCAAATTCGGGACAGTAATCAGCCCCAGCATTTT. This encodes CASSQIRDSNQPQHF. This chain joins TRBV4-1 and TRBJ1-5; 7 nucleotides match TRBD1. This CDR3 is 15 amino acids long. J lost 4 bases, V lost 2 bases, and 5 bases had no gene match. Germline V gene sequence: CDR1 MGHRA, CDR2 YSYEKL.